The T cell receptor (beta chain) under discussion was sequenced for a study of T-cell memory formation after mild COVID-19. Overall study findings and caveats: Among clones contracting day 15 to 85, CD4/CD8 was balanced, whereas later expanders leaned CD4+. Among clones peaking at day 37 in the second wave, SARS-CoV-2 specificity remained unconfirmed.

V dropped 0 bases and J dropped 7 bases, with 10 bases sitting between them. This CDR3 is 13 amino acids long. Germline loops: CDR1 DFQATT, CDR2 SNEGSKA (reference sequence). As to this clonotype: Its antigen is not known.

TCRdb reprocessed the 5' RACE reads via MiXCR and lists one record per CDR3 protein. This table holds some 350,000 distinct CDR3 sequences, 10% to 15% found once. The sequenced material came from PBMCs or a T cell subset sorted from them (not recorded which). This sequence joins TRBV20-1 and TRBJ1-5; no reliable D call. This TCR came from a man younger than 35 who had mild COVID-19 (a few samples of this study predate the infection). Cell type and time point are not known. The CDR3 region has the DNA TGCAGTGCTAGAGACGCAGTCTCCCAGCCCCAGCATTTT. Translation: CSARDAVSQPQHF.